Following are 23 T cell receptor beta chains from one sample sequenced in a study of regulatory T cells in long-lasting Graves disease. For TCR beta, libraries came from iRepertoire HTBI primers and Arm-PCR of CDR3 regions. TCRdb independently ran MiXCR on the multiplex PCR reads; one entry per CDR3 protein. This sample yields 300,000 to 400,000 distinct CDR3 sequences, of which 16% are seen a single time; 25% to 30% belongs to the top ten. Documented time point: newly diagnosed GD, antithyroid drugs for less than 3 months. The authors made the TCR library using RNA they extracted from PBMCs. These data also formed part of another study, on T cells in Graves' hyperthyroidism and ophthalmopathy.

The sequencing here drew on peripheral blood mononuclear cells (PBMCs), taken at new diagnosis, from a patient treated with antithyroid drugs. All receptors come from a man aged 35 to 55 with Graves disease.

The rearrangement joins TRBV6-1 to TRBJ1-5; possibly TRBD1 for D (5 bases). Trimming removed 3 bases at V and 0 bases at J, with 12 bases between. The CDR3 extends over 16 amino acids. Germline V lookup: CDR1 MNHNS, CDR2 SASEGT. This CDR3 reads CASSDRQPDSNQPQHF. The DNA for the CDR3 is TGTGCCAGCAGTGACCGACAGCCAGATAGCAATCAGCCCCAGCATTTT.

Ten or more counts support this clonotype. The chain recombines TRBV18 with TRBJ1-3, with D uncertain. Looked up from germline, CDR1 is KGHSH and CDR2 is LQKENI. The CDR3 spans 15 residues. The V and J ends lost 3 bases and 3 bases respectively, with 12 bases between them. The CDR3 region has the DNA TGTGCCAGCTCACCTGCGCTCGCCGTTGGAAACACCATATATTTT. Amino acid sequence: CASSPALAVGNTIYF.

This chain links TRBV12-3 or TRBV12-4 with TRBJ2-5; 13 nucleotides line up with TRBD2. The CDR3 sequence is 15 residues long. V lost 6 bases, J lost 3 bases, and 4 bases stayed unmatched. Here the CDR3 DNA reads TGTGCCAGCAGACTAGCGGGGGGGATTAAAGAGACCCAGTACTTC. Translating gives CASRLAGGIKETQYF.

The chain couples TRBV15 to TRBJ2-1; TRBD2 aligns across 14 bases. V gave up 3 bases and J gave up 6 bases; unmatched junction bases: 7. Germline V gene lookup returns CDR1 LNHNV and CDR2 YYDKDF (reference sequence). The CDR3 contains 17 residues. CDR3 region: CATSSPATSGGANEQFF. For the CDR3, the DNA is TGTGCCACCAGCAGCCCCGCGACTAGCGGGGGGGCCAATGAGCAGTTCTTC.

This clonotype was counted many times. The gene calls are TRBV12-3 or TRBV12-4 and TRBJ1-5; D is ambiguous. V was cut by 1 base and J by 4 bases, with 11 bases left in between. The CDR3 runs to 15 residues. In DNA, the CDR3 is TGTGCCAGCAGTTTAGGCACTGCCGTTAATCAGCCCCAGCATTTT. This codes for CASSLGTAVNQPQHF.

This clonotype has more than one count but fewer than ten. J is TRBJ2-7 and V is TRBV7-6; D is unclear. Germline-derived CDR1 and CDR2 are SGHVS and FNYEAQ. V was cut by 5 bases and J by 3 bases, with 23 bases left in between. The CDR3 is 17 amino acids. The CDR3 protein is CASSLLRPGHDYYEQYF. The CDR3 region has the DNA TGTGCCAGCAGCCTGTTGCGACCAGGTCATGATTACTACGAGCAGTACTTC. Variable domain in full (rest from reference TRBV7-6 and TRBJ2-7): GAGVSQSPRYKVTKRGQDVALRCDPISGHVSLYWYRQALGQGPEFLTYFNYEAQQDKSGLPNDRFSAERPEGSISTLTIQRTEQRDSAMYRCASSLLRPGHDYYEQYFGPGTRLTVT.

This clonotype was recorded many times. This chain connects TRBV29-1 to TRBJ2-3; D possibly corresponds to TRBD1 (6 bases). Trimming left V 3 bases short and J 1 base short, with 11 bases between. The length of the CDR3 is 14 residues. Germline assignment: CDR1 SQVTM and CDR2 ANQGSEA. CDR3 sequence reads: CSVDWGPGTDTQYF. The CDR3 coding sequence is TGCAGCGTTGATTGGGGGCCCGGCACAGATACGCAGTATTTT.

The chain carries TRBV14 and TRBJ2-2, with D possibly matching TRBD2 (6 bases). The germline V gene has CDR1 SGHDN and CDR2 FVKESK. The V gene lost 2 bases and the J gene lost 5 bases, with 12 bases spanning the gap. This CDR3 spans 15 amino acids. The CDR3 is CASSQRLDQTGELFF. CDR3 bases: TGTGCCAGCAGCCAAAGACTAGACCAGACCGGGGAGCTGTTTTTT.

This clonotype showed up many times. The chain couples TRBV28 to TRBJ1-1; 7 bases line up with TRBD1. The CDR3 spans 12 residues. The V segment lost 7 bases and the J segment 9 bases; nucleotides outside the gene matches: 8. Germline-derived CDR1 and CDR2 are MDHEN and SYDVKM. CDR3 coding DNA: TGTGCCAGCACCCCGGGACAGACAAAAGCTTTCTTT. This translates into CASTPGQTKAFF.

In its sample, this clonotype was seen a few times. This sequence joins TRBV7-2 and TRBJ2-7; 9 nucleotides line up with TRBD2. Germline V gene data show CDR1 as SGHTA and CDR2 as FQGNSA. Trimming removed 5 bases from V and 4 bases from J; junction bases left unmatched: 6. CDR3 length: 14 residues. CDR3 residues: CASSPRGGRYEQYF. The CDR3 bases are TGTGCCAGCAGCCCGCGGGGGGGAAGATACGAGCAGTACTTC.

The CDR3: CASSHVESSGNTIYF. The DNA of the CDR3 is TGCGCCAGCAGCCATGTGGAAAGCTCTGGAAACACCATATATTTT. The chain recombines TRBV4-3 with TRBJ1-3; no firm D call. The CDR3 loop spans 15 amino acids. The germline CDR1 and CDR2 sequences are LGHNA and YSLEER. Between the trimmed V and J ends, which lost 3 bases and 0 bases, there was a span of 9 bases.

The CDR3 reads CASSEAGAANTGELFF. The CDR3 DNA reads as TGTGCCAGCAGTGAAGCCGGGGCCGCGAACACCGGGGAGCTGTTTTTT. The chain employs TRBV25-1 and TRBJ2-2, with D tentatively TRBD1 or TRBD2 (5 bases each). With 2 bases removed from V and 0 bases from J, the gap between germline ends came to 10 bases. The CDR3 length is 16 residues. CDR1 is MGHDK and CDR2 is SYGVNS in the germline V gene. Looking up the rest from reference TRBV25-1 and TRBJ2-2 gives the full variable domain: EADIYQTPRYLVIGTGKKITLECSQTMGHDKMYWYQQDPGMELHLIHYSYGVNSTEKGDLSSESTVSRIRTEHFPLTLESARPSHTSQYLCASSEAGAANTGELFFGEGSRLTVL.

This clonotype was recorded at least ten times. The genes are TRBV28 and TRBJ2-5; D is possibly TRBD1 (5 bases). V was cut by 6 bases and J by 3 bases, with 11 bases left in between. From germline, CDR1 is MDHEN and CDR2 SYDVKM. The CDR3 covers 13 residues. CDR3 residues: CASSVGAEETQYF. The CDR3 DNA follows: TGTGCCAGCAGCGTAGGGGCTGAAGAGACCCAGTACTTC.

In its sample, this clonotype was seen a few times. The V and J genes are TRBV4-3 and TRBJ2-3; 11 bases align to TRBD1. Germline V CDR1 and CDR2: LGHNA, YSLEER. With 3 bases clipped from V and 4 bases from J, the junction kept 9 bases outside the gene matches. The CDR3 contains 17 residues. The CDR3 spells CASSQGGPGQGADTQYF. The CDR3 DNA reads as TGCGCCAGCAGCCAGGGAGGTCCGGGACAGGGGGCAGATACGCAGTATTTT.

In this sample, this clonotype turned up a few times. A read error may be the cause here, since a much bigger clone is one base away. This sequence joins TRBV6-2 or TRBV6-3 and TRBJ1-4, with unresolved D. Germline V gene lookup returns CDR1 MNHEY and CDR2 SVGEGT. V gave up 0 bases and J gave up 4 bases, with 0 bases separating them. This CDR3 is built from 12 residues. The CDR3 is CASSYSNEKLFF. DNA of the CDR3: TGTGCCAGCAGTTACTCTAATGAAAAACTGTTTTTT.

This clonotype has ten or more counts. The chain is built from TRBV11-2 and TRBJ1-2, with D possibly being TRBD1 (5 bases). V lost 1 base and J 7 bases, leaving 16 bases between the germline ends. CDR1 is SGHAT, CDR2 FQNNGV, per germline. The CDR3 runs 15 residues. The DNA for the CDR3 is TGTGCCAGCAGCTTAGTGAGGGGTCGCCGTGGTGGCTACACCTTC. Protein product: CASSLVRGRRGGYTF.

This clonotype was picked up a small number of times. The V call is TRBV10-3, the J call TRBJ2-3; D is unresolved. CDR1 ENHRY and CDR2 SYGVKD come from the germline V gene. CDR3 length equals 15 residues. Trimming left V 2 bases short and J 0 bases short, with 9 bases between. CDR3: CAISEVQASTDTQYF. As DNA, the CDR3 is TGTGCCATCAGTGAGGTCCAGGCTAGCACAGATACGCAGTATTTT.

This clonotype was observed many times. This chain joins TRBV27 and TRBJ2-7; the match to TRBD2 covers 7 bases. The CDR3 has 15 amino acids. V trimming: 6 bases; J trimming: 4 bases; junction bases outside the gene matches: 12. Germline lookup yields CDR1 MNHEY and CDR2 SMNVEV (reference sequence). The CDR3 DNA reads as TGTGCCAGCAGACTGAATGGGGGGGGAAATTACGAGCAGTACTTC. Its protein product is CASRLNGGGNYEQYF.

The chain's CDR3 is CASSINRNSNYGYTF. In DNA form, the CDR3 reads TGTGCCAGTAGTATCAACAGGAATTCTAACTATGGCTACACCTTC. This chain joins TRBV19 and TRBJ1-2; TRBD1 might be the D (5 bases). Trimming shortened V by 3 bases and J by 0 bases, and 11 bases separated the two germline ends. The CDR3 is 15 residues long. Looked up from germline, CDR1 is LNHDA and CDR2 is SQIVND (reference sequence).

Only a few counts were recorded for this clonotype. V gene TRBV11-2 combines with J gene TRBJ2-7, with D perhaps TRBD1 (6 bases). Germline V gene lookup returns CDR1 SGHAT and CDR2 FQNNGV. V shed 3 bases and J shed 10 bases, with 16 bases lying between them. The CDR3 is made up of 13 amino acids. CDR3 in amino acids: CASSFIDFGGQYF. The CDR3 region has the DNA TGTGCCAGCAGCTTCATTGATTTTGGGGGCCAGTACTTC.

This clonotype appeared a few times. This likely came from a read error, as a far larger clone is one base away. Because it lacks the conserved phenylalanine or tryptophan at the end, this CDR3 is likely a read error. The V call is TRBV7-2, the J call TRBJ2-7; D ambiguous. Germline CDR1 and CDR2: SGHTA and FQGNSA. The V end was cut by 8 bases, the J end by 3 bases, with 11 bases between. CDR3 length equals 12 residues. CDR3 nucleotides: TGTGCCAGCTCACCCGACCACTACGAGCAGTACTCC. Translated, it gives CASSPDHYEQYS.

Ten or more counts support this clonotype. The chain combines TRBV30 with TRBJ1-1; D is ambiguous. The CDR3 has 12 amino acids. Germline assignment: CDR1 GTSNPN and CDR2 SVGIG (reference sequence). CDR3 protein: CAEGRGNTEAFF. The CDR3 region has the DNA TGTGCTGAAGGCAGAGGGAACACTGAAGCTTTCTTT. Full variable domain (remainder filled in from reference TRBV30 and TRBJ1-1): SQTIHQWPATLVQPVGSPLSLECTVEGTSNPNLYWYRQAAGRGLQLLFYSVGIGQISSEVPQNLSASRPQDRQFILSSKKLLLSDSGFYLCAEGRGNTEAFFGQGTRLTVV.

This clonotype was observed many times. The gene calls are TRBV20-1 and TRBJ2-3; 11 bases fit TRBD2. Losses at the gene ends were 3 bases for V and 6 bases for J; bases not matched to a gene: 2. Germline V CDR1 and CDR2: DFQATT, SNEGSKA (reference sequence). The CDR3 is made up of 13 amino acids. CDR3 bases: TGCAGTGCTAGCCCTAGCGGGGGGGATACGCAGTATTTT. Protein product: CSASPSGGDTQYF.